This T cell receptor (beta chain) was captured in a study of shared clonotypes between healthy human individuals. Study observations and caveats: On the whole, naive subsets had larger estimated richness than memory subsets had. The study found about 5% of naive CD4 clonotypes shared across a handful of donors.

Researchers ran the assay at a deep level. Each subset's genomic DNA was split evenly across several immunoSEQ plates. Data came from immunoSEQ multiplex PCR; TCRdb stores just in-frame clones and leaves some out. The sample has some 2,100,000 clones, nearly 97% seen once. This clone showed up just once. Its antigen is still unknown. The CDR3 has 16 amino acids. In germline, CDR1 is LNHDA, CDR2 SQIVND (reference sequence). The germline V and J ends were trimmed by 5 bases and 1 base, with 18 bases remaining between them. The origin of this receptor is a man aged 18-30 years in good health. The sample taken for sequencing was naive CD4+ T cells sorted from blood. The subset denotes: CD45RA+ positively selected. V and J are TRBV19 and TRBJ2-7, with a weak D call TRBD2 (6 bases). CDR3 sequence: CASSSRRGEDSYEQYF. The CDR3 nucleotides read TGTGCCAGTAGTTCCCGCCGTGGGGAGGATTCCTACGAGCAGTACTTC.